Presented here are 16 T cell receptor beta chains from one specimen sequenced in a study of T cell changes during pregnancy in multiple sclerosis. Some clones are missing from TCRdb's copy, which holds only in-frame ones; the method was immunoSEQ multiplex PCR. The sample lists nearly 50,000 clones, 85% to 95% occurring once. Sequenced here: CD4+ T cells from peripheral blood mononuclear cells, sampled in the first trimester of pregnancy. These receptors were collected from a female donor with multiple sclerosis, enrolled in a pregnancy study.

This clone appeared a single time. The V and J genes are TRBV4-2 and TRBJ1-2; 9 bases fit TRBD1. The germline CDR1 and CDR2 sequences are LGHNA and YNFKEQ. The CDR3 has 14 residues. V lost 5 bases, J lost 6 bases, and 7 bases stayed unmatched. CDR3 in DNA: TGTGCCAGCAGCTACCCGGGACAGGGAAATGGCTACACCTTC. This codes for CASSYPGQGNGYTF.

The genes are TRBV6-1 and TRBJ2-1; D is perhaps TRBD2 (6 bases). This CDR3 contains 14 residues. Germline V CDR1 and CDR2: MNHNS, SASEGT. Trimming removed 6 bases from V and 5 bases from J, with 14 bases in between. The CDR3 sequence is CASSTRAGNNEQFF. The DNA for the CDR3 is TGTGCCAGCAGCACTCGCGCGGGGAACAATGAGCAGTTCTTC.

This clone has a handful of counts. This chain uses TRBV18 with TRBJ1-6, with 7 bases lining up with TRBD1. V shed 4 bases and J 8 bases; nucleotides not matched to a gene: 8. The germline V gene encodes CDR1 KGHSH and CDR2 LQKENI. The CDR3 is made up of 15 amino acids. DNA for the CDR3: TGTGCCAGCTCACTAGGAGGGGGCAGGGATTCACCCCTCCACTTT. Encoded protein: CASSLGGGRDSPLHF. The complete variable domain, with remaining parts taken from reference TRBV18 and TRBJ1-6, reads NAGVMQNPRHLVRRRGQEARLRCSPMKGHSHVYWYRQLPEEGLKFMVYLQKENIIDESGMPKERFSAEFPKEGPSILRIQQVVRGDSAAYFCASSLGGGRDSPLHFGNGTRLTVT.

The chain employs TRBV5-4 and TRBJ1-4; the D is unclear. V gave up 1 base and J gave up 8 bases, with 6 bases separating them. The V gene's germline CDR1 is SGHNT and CDR2 YYREEE (reference sequence). The CDR3 consists of 12 residues. CDR3 bases: TGTGCCAGCAGCTTGTTCGGGGAAAAACTGTTTTTT. This codes for CASSLFGEKLFF.

This clone was detected only once. CDR3 residues: CASSPPGQGFHGQYF. CDR3 nucleotide sequence: TGTGCCAGCTCACCACCGGGACAGGGGTTTCATGGGCAGTACTTC. V and J are TRBV18 and TRBJ2-7, with 10 bases that match TRBD1. This CDR3 has 15 amino acids. Germline CDR1 and CDR2: KGHSH and LQKENI. The J segment lost 9 bases and the V segment lost 0 bases, leaving 8 bases of the junction unmatched.

The rearrangement uses TRBV7-9 and TRBJ2-3, with D perhaps TRBD2 (8 bases). Between the trimmed V and J ends, which lost 5 bases and 6 bases, there was a span of 18 bases. The CDR3 is 15 residues long. Germline V lookup: CDR1 SEHNR, CDR2 FQNEAQ (reference sequence). CDR3: CASSPRGRGADTQYF. CDR3 coding DNA: TGTGCCAGCAGCCCTAGGGGGCGGGGGGCGGATACGCAGTATTTT.

This clone occurred a few times. This rearrangement joins TRBV7-8 to TRBJ2-7; TRBD2 aligns across 7 bases. Looked up from germline, CDR1 is SGHVS and CDR2 is FQNEAQ. CDR3 length: 16 residues. Unmatched junction bases numbered 10, after V lost 5 bases and J lost 0 bases. The CDR3 loop reads CASSLGTGGSSYEQYF. As DNA, the CDR3 is TGTGCCAGCAGCCTAGGGACGGGGGGAAGCTCCTACGAGCAGTACTTC.

This clone has just one count. In nucleotides, the CDR3 is TGTGCCAGTAGTATAGGAGGGACTGCCTCCTACGAGCAGTACTTC. Protein sequence: CASSIGGTASYEQYF. The chain uses TRBV19 and TRBJ2-7; D is perhaps TRBD2 (6 bases). V was cut by 1 base and J by 0 bases, with 10 bases left in between. The CDR3 runs 15 residues. Germline lookup yields CDR1 LNHDA and CDR2 SQIVND (reference sequence).

V gene TRBV28 combines with J gene TRBJ1-1, with 7 bases lining up with TRBD1. The ends lost 7 bases at V and 7 bases at J; junction bases unmatched: 24. Germline V gene lookup returns CDR1 MDHEN and CDR2 SYDVKM. This CDR3 region has 18 residues. Written as DNA, the CDR3 is TGTGCCAGCACCTCTACAGGGCGATCAGGGGGGAGAGTGGTTGAAGCTTTCTTT. It specifies CASTSTGRSGGRVVEAFF.

The V and J genes are TRBV11-3 and TRBJ2-1; TRBD1 agrees at 8 bases. The germline gives CDR1 SGHNT, CDR2 YENEEA. CDR3 length equals 16 residues. V shed 0 bases and J 4 bases; nucleotides not matched to a gene: 5. DNA for the CDR3: TGTGCCAGCAGCTTAGAAGGGGGACAGGAATACAATGAGCAGTTCTTC. Translated, it gives CASSLEGGQEYNEQFF. Filled out from reference TRBV11-3 and TRBJ2-1, the complete variable domain reads EAGVVQSPRYKIIEKKQPVAFWCNPISGHNTLYWYLQNLGQGPELLIRYENEEAVDDSQLPKDRFSAERLKGVDSTLKIQPAELGDSAVYLCASSLEGGQEYNEQFFGPGTRLTVL.

This chain links TRBV5-6 with TRBJ1-4, with TRBD1 as a possible D gene (5 bases). The length of the CDR3 is 13 residues. Germline CDR1 reads SGHDT; CDR2 reads YYEEEE. The germline V and J ends were trimmed by 4 bases and 7 bases, with 11 bases remaining between them. In nucleotides, the CDR3 is TGTGCCAGCAGCCCGCGGGGCAGTGAAAAACTGTTTTTT. Protein product: CASSPRGSEKLFF. The full variable domain, in which reference TRBV5-6 and TRBJ1-4 provide the parts outside the CDR3, is DAGVTQSPTHLIKTRGQQVTLRCSPKSGHDTVSWYQQALGQGPQFIFQYYEEEERQRGNFPDRFSGHQFPNYSSELNVNALLLGDSALYLCASSPRGSEKLFFGSGTQLSVL.

The chain has TRBV7-9 and TRBJ1-2; D unclear. The CDR3 runs to 14 residues. The germline V gene encodes CDR1 SEHNR and CDR2 FQNEAQ (reference sequence). V gave up 1 base and J gave up 8 bases, with 14 bases separating them. The CDR3 is CASSLESSLEGYTF. For the CDR3, the DNA is TGTGCCAGCAGCTTAGAGAGCAGCCTGGAGGGCTACACCTTC.

The rearrangement links TRBV5-1 to TRBJ1-2; 9 bases map to TRBD1. V shed 4 bases, J shed 9 bases, and the junction held 7 bases outside the gene matches. This CDR3 contains 13 residues. Germline CDR1 is SGHRS and CDR2 is YFSETQ. CDR3 region: CASSGWDRARYTF. CDR3 in DNA: TGCGCCAGCAGCGGGTGGGACAGGGCGCGCTACACCTTC.

This clone came up a few times. The CDR3 protein is CASARGNTIYF. The CDR3 DNA reads TGTGCCAGCGCGAGGGGAAACACCATATATTTT. The chain is built from TRBV27 and TRBJ1-3; D is unresolved. The length of the CDR3 is 11 residues. V was trimmed by 8 bases and J by 4 bases, leaving 6 bases between them. Germline CDR1 is MNHEY and CDR2 is SMNVEV (reference sequence).

The chain has TRBV18 and TRBJ1-2; D may be TRBD1 (6 bases). The V gene's germline CDR1 is KGHSH and CDR2 LQKENI. Trimming pared 6 bases from V and 5 bases from J, leaving 16 bases between. There are 14 residues in the CDR3. The CDR3 spells CASSPRQADYGYTF. CDR3 DNA: TGTGCCAGCTCGCCCCGACAGGCCGATTATGGCTACACCTTC.

The rearrangement joins TRBV29-1 to TRBJ2-1; D might be TRBD2 (5 bases). Trimming left V 1 base short and J 10 bases short, with 11 bases between. The germline V gene encodes CDR1 SQVTM and CDR2 ANQGSEA. The CDR3 runs 12 residues. CDR3 coding DNA: TGCAGCGTTGAAGCGGTGGACTTGGAGCAGTTCTTC. It translates to CSVEAVDLEQFF.